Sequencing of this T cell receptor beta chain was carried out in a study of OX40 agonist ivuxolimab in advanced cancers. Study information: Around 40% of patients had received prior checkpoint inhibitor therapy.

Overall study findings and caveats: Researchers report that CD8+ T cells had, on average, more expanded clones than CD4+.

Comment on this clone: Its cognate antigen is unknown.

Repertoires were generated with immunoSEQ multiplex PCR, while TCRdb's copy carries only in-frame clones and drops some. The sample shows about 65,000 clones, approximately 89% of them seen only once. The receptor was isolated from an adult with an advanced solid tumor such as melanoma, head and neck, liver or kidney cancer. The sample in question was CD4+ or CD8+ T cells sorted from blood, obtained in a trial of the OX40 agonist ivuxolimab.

The CDR3 sequence is CASSGQPNTEAFF. CDR3 sequence (DNA): TGTGCCAGCAGTGGACAACCGAACACTGAAGCTTTCTTT. The chain has TRBV2 and TRBJ1-1; D is ambiguous. The CDR3 is made up of 13 amino acids. Germline CDR1 reads SNHLY; CDR2 reads FYNNEI. Trimming left V 4 bases short and J 1 base short, with 7 bases between.